These 18 T cell receptor beta chains were sequenced from one sample in a study of post-analysis software for immune sequencing data. These TCRs' antigens remain unknown. Notes on the study in general: Patients showed TRBV5-6, TRBV5-1 and TRBV20-1 among four to six TRBV segments more frequent than in controls.

Prepared TCR beta cDNA libraries contained unique molecular identifiers. TCRdb reanalysed the PCR reads using MiXCR and keeps one entry per CDR3 protein. The sample carries hundreds of thousands of distinct CDR3 sequences, approximately 53% recorded once. Sequences were obtained from blood. The receptors come from a girl between 5 and 17 years old with multiple sclerosis.

The J gene is TRBJ1-1, the V gene TRBV29-1, with D maybe TRBD1 (6 bases). The CDR3 runs to 14 residues. With 4 bases removed from V and 6 bases from J, the gap between germline ends came to 18 bases. Looked up from germline, CDR1 is SQVTM and CDR2 is ANQGSEA. The CDR3 region has the DNA TGCAGCGTTGTGGGGGGCAGTACCTTCTCTGAAGCTTTCTTT. Translated: CSVVGGSTFSEAFF.

Of note for this clonotype: With a much larger clone just one base away, this may be a read error. V and J are TRBV2 and TRBJ2-7; tentatively, D is TRBD1 (6 bases). Germline CDR1 and CDR2: SNHLY and FYNNEI. The CDR3 totals 13 residues. V lost 5 bases and J 3 bases, leaving 11 bases between the germline ends. In DNA form, the CDR3 reads TGTGCCAGCAGTTCCCTGGACAGCTACGAGCAGTACTTC. This translates into CASSSLDSYEQYF.

This clonotype was picked up a small number of times. The junction departs from the called germline gene at one end, perhaps through a read error. The CDR3 nucleotides are TGTGCCAGCAGTTTCCCGGGACAGGGCTACGAGCAGTACTTC. This translates into CASSFPGQGYEQYF. V is TRBV5-1 and J is TRBJ2-7; 9 positions match TRBD1. Germline CDR1 is SGHRS and CDR2 is YFSETQ. The CDR3 runs 14 residues.

This clonotype was recorded only once. The V gene is TRBV27, the J gene TRBJ2-7, with D perhaps assigned TRBD1 or TRBD2 (5 bases each). Germline V gene lookup returns CDR1 MNHEY and CDR2 SMNVEV (reference sequence). V lost 6 bases and J 5 bases, leaving 17 bases between the germline ends. CDR3 size: 14 residues. CDR3: CASSSLGVRHEQYF. The CDR3 nucleotides read TGTGCCAGCAGCTCCCTGGGGGTCCGTCACGAGCAGTACTTC.

The CDR3 loop is CSARVGPADTQYF. Here the CDR3 DNA reads TGCAGTGCTAGAGTGGGGCCGGCAGATACGCAGTATTTT. The chain joins TRBV20-1 to TRBJ2-3; D may be TRBD1 (5 bases). V was clipped by 1 base and J by 4 bases, with 9 bases between them. The CDR3 runs 13 residues. In germline, CDR1 is DFQATT, CDR2 SNEGSKA (reference sequence).

This clonotype was seen once. The genes are TRBV20-1 and TRBJ2-4; tentatively, D is TRBD1 (5 bases). The J call is doubtful: the DNA matches TRBJ2-7 better. This CDR3 comprises 12 residues. Germline V CDR1 and CDR2: DFQATT, SNEGSKA (reference sequence). The CDR3 here is CSASGRVGEQYF. DNA of the CDR3: TGCAGTGCTAGCGGCAGGGTAGGCGAGCAGTACTTC.

This rearrangement joins TRBV5-1 to TRBJ2-5, with 7 positions matching TRBD2. The CDR3 has 14 amino acids. Germline CDR1 SGHRS, CDR2 YFSETQ. V gave up 5 bases and J gave up 3 bases; unmatched junction bases: 7. The CDR3 region has the DNA TGCGCCAGCAGAGGACTAGGAGTCGAAGAGACCCAGTACTTC. Amino acid sequence: CASRGLGVEETQYF.

This chain joins TRBV5-1 and TRBJ2-1, with 11 bases fitting TRBD2. The CDR3 contains 18 residues. The germline V gene encodes CDR1 SGHRS and CDR2 YFSETQ. V gave up 1 base and J gave up 7 bases; unmatched junction bases: 13. The CDR3 DNA follows: TGCGCCAGCAGCTTGCCGAATTCGACTAGCGGGGATCTGAATGAGCAGTTCTTC. Protein product: CASSLPNSTSGDLNEQFF. The full variable domain, with the rest looked up from reference TRBV5-1 and TRBJ2-1, is KAGVTQTPRYLIKTRGQQVTLSCSPISGHRSVSWYQQTPGQGLQFLFEYFSETQRNKGNFPGRFSGRQFSNSRSEMNVSTLELGDSALYLCASSLPNSTSGDLNEQFFGPGTRLTVL.

This sequence joins TRBV20-1 and TRBJ2-7; no clear D gene. The CDR3 totals 12 residues. Looked up from germline, CDR1 is DFQATT and CDR2 is SNEGSKA (reference sequence). The V end was cut by 3 bases, the J end by 2 bases, with 8 bases between. The CDR3 nucleotides read TGCAGTGCTAGTCAGACGCCCTACGAGCAGTACTTC. Its protein product is CSASQTPYEQYF.

The chain employs TRBV5-1 and TRBJ2-7; 9 bases match TRBD2. The CDR3 consists of 15 residues. Germline assignment: CDR1 SGHRS and CDR2 YFSETQ. The trim removed 0 bases at V and 4 bases at J, leaving 5 bases unmatched. CDR3 in DNA: TGCGCCAGCAGCTTGGACGGTAGCGGGGGTTACGAGCAGTACTTC. It translates to CASSLDGSGGYEQYF.

This clonotype has a single count. This sequence joins TRBV19 and TRBJ2-1, with 11 bases that match TRBD2. The CDR3 spans 17 residues. CDR1 is LNHDA, CDR2 SQIVND, per germline (reference sequence). Trimming took 3 bases from V and 8 from J; bases not matched to a gene: 12. CDR3: CASSIEVLAGVSHEQFF. DNA of the CDR3: TGTGCCAGTAGTATCGAAGTACTAGCGGGAGTTTCCCATGAGCAGTTCTTC.

This clonotype has just a few counts. At one end the junction does not follow the germline gene, possibly because of a read error. This sequence joins TRBV5-1 and TRBJ1-4, with 8 bases aligning to TRBD1. The CDR3 covers 14 residues. CDR1 and CDR2 from the germline V gene are SGHRS and YFSETQ. The CDR3: CASSFGQGGEKLFF. The CDR3, as DNA: TGTGCCAGCAGTTTCGGACAGGGAGGTGAAAAACTGTTTTTT.

The CDR3 DNA sequence: TGTGCCAGCAGTTGGGTCAGGGGGTCCTCTGGGGCCAACGTCCTGACTTTC. This gives the protein CASSWVRGSSGANVLTF. The J gene is TRBJ2-6, the V gene TRBV6-6; 7 positions agree with TRBD1. V lost 4 bases and J lost 0; bases outside the gene matches: 6. CDR3 length: 17 amino acids. Per germline, CDR1 MNHNY and CDR2 SVGAGI (reference sequence).

This clonotype was counted only a few times. The chain recombines TRBV11-2 with TRBJ2-5, with TRBD2 as a possible D gene (6 bases). The CDR3 is 16 amino acids. The ends were cut back, 3 bases at V and 5 bases at J, with 19 bases in the middle. The germline CDR1 and CDR2 sequences are SGHAT and FQNNGV. DNA of the CDR3: TGTGCCAGCAGCTTCGCCGCGGGACCTCGACAGGAGACCCAGTACTTC. Translated, it gives CASSFAAGPRQETQYF.

A few counts support this clonotype. The gene calls are TRBV20-1 and TRBJ2-1; D unresolved. This CDR3 comprises 15 residues. Trimming stripped 2 bases from V and 2 bases from J, with 13 bases between. Germline CDR1 is DFQATT and CDR2 is SNEGSKA (reference sequence). The CDR3 reads CSARRVAFPYNEQFF. The CDR3 DNA reads TGCAGTGCTAGACGGGTTGCCTTTCCCTACAATGAGCAGTTCTTC.

The chain uses TRBV2 and TRBJ2-3; 9 bases agree with TRBD2. This CDR3 spans 14 amino acids. The J segment lost 2 bases and the V segment lost 8 bases, leaving 5 bases of the junction unmatched. CDR1 SNHLY and CDR2 FYNNEI come from the germline V gene. CDR3 protein: CASGERGATDTQYF. In DNA form, the CDR3 reads TGTGCCAGCGGGGAGCGGGGGGCCACAGATACGCAGTATTTT.

This chain joins TRBV30 and TRBJ2-5; D gene unclear. The J call may be incorrect, as the DNA end agrees better with TRBJ2-7. CDR3 size: 13 residues. CDR1 and CDR2 (germline): GTSNPN, SVGIG (reference sequence). The CDR3 sequence is CAWRAPGSYEQYF. The CDR3 DNA reads as TGTGCCTGGAGGGCGCCGGGTTCCTACGAGCAGTACTTC.

The V call is TRBV20-1, the J call TRBJ1-4, with D possibly TRBD1 on 6 matching bases. The CDR3 length is 15 residues. Trimming cost V 6 bases and J 4 bases, with 18 bases left between them. The germline V gene has CDR1 DFQATT and CDR2 SNEGSKA (reference sequence). The CDR3 nucleotides are TGCAGTGCCGCTCCCTTCCAGGGGAATAATGAAAAACTGTTTTTT. Amino acid sequence: CSAAPFQGNNEKLFF.